This is a list of T cell receptor beta chains from one sample in a study of radiotherapy plus CTLA-4 blockade in lung cancer. Some clones are missing from TCRdb's copy, which holds only in-frame ones; the method was immunoSEQ multiplex PCR. The table shows roughly 100,000 clones, with around four fifths occurring only once. This material consisted of peripheral blood, taken from a patient treated with radiotherapy plus ipilimumab. All receptors come from a human donor with non-small cell lung cancer who had a partial response to radiotherapy plus ipilimumab. The CDR3 runs from the conserved cysteine through the conserved F or W. The D gene is left open where the match is weak. Only some rows state a clone size, as once, few, many or a class for expanded clones.

D	size	V	J	CDR3	DNA
TRBD2	NA	TRBV9	TRBJ2-2	CASSVLGGGRNTGELFF	TGTGCCAGCAGCGTCCTCGGGGGGGGAAGGAACACCGGGGAGCTGTTTTTT
TRBD1	once	TRBV28	TRBJ1-2	CASSLGGGKSHGYTF	TGTGCCAGCAGTTTAGGAGGGGGCAAGTCGCATGGCTACACCTTC
TRBD2	NA	TRBV9	TRBJ2-7	CASSVEAGGDEQYF	TGTGCCAGCAGCGTAGAAGCGGGAGGGGACGAGCAGTACTTC
NA	NA	TRBV13	TRBJ2-1	CASSLGGLLSYNEQFF	TGTGCCAGCAGCTTGGGGGGGCTCCTAAGCTACAATGAGCAGTTCTTC
NA	NA	TRBV19	TRBJ2-5	CASSIRAGGPGETQYF	TGTGCCAGTAGTATAAGGGCAGGAGGGCCGGGGGAGACCCAGTACTTC
NA	NA	TRBV7-6	TRBJ1-4	CASSLEQGLANEKLFF	TGTGCCAGCAGCTTAGAACAGGGCTTGGCTAATGAAAAACTGTTTTTT
TRBD2	few	TRBV6-6	TRBJ2-1	CASSYSASGGTNEQFF	TGTGCCAGCAGTTACTCCGCTAGCGGGGGTACTAATGAGCAGTTCTTC
TRBD1	NA	TRBV11-2	TRBJ2-3	CASSFNRGPRTDTQYF	TGTGCCAGCAGCTTTAACAGGGGGCCCCGCACAGATACGCAGTATTTT
NA	NA	TRBV28	TRBJ1-2	CASSFGGLTMRYGYTF	TGTGCCAGCAGTTTCGGGGGGCTTACTATGCGCTATGGCTACACCTTC
NA	once	TRBV29-1	TRBJ2-5	CSVAWGRETQYF	TGCAGCGTTGCCTGGGGGCGAGAGACCCAGTACTTC
TRBD2	NA	TRBV7-2	TRBJ2-3	CASSLGLAGLDTQYF	TGTGCCAGCAGCTTGGGACTAGCGGGACTCGATACGCAGTATTTT
NA	NA	TRBV12-5	TRBJ2-7	CASGSLWEILYEQYF	TGTGCTAGTGGTTCCCTCTGGGAGATTCTGTACGAGCAGTACTTC
NA	NA	TRBV6-1	TRBJ2-3	CASSGGRSTDTQYF	TGTGCCAGCAGCGGGGGACGGAGCACAGATACGCAGTATTTT
TRBD1	NA	TRBV9	TRBJ1-1	CASSFRDSNTEAFF	TGTGCCAGCAGCTTCCGGGACAGTAACACTGAAGCTTTCTTT
NA	NA	TRBV5-1	TRBJ1-4	CASSLRGNNEKLFF	TGCGCCAGCAGCTTGAGGGGGAATAATGAAAAACTGTTTTTT
NA	NA	TRBV5-8	TRBJ1-4	CASSLARGGMANEKLFF	TGTGCCAGCAGCTTGGCGCGGGGTGGGATGGCTAATGAAAAACTGTTTTTT
TRBD1	NA	TRBV9	TRBJ1-6	CASSKTRGESYNSPLHF	TGTGCCAGCAGCAAAACCAGGGGGGAATCCTATAATTCACCCCTCCACTTT
NA	NA	TRBV7-8	TRBJ1-5	CASSLGAPGSQPQHF	TGTGCCAGCAGCTTAGGTGCGCCTGGGAGTCAGCCCCAGCATTTT
NA	NA	TRBV9	TRBJ1-6	CASSVVASAEGPLHF	TGTGCCAGCAGCGTAGTAGCTTCGGCAGAAGGACCCCTCCACTTT
TRBD1	NA	TRBV7-9	TRBJ1-1	CASRSTGANTEAFF	TGTGCCAGCAGGTCAACAGGGGCGAACACTGAAGCTTTCTTT
TRBD2	NA	TRBV30	TRBJ2-3	CACSSGSSADTQYF	TGTGCCTGCTCTAGCGGGAGTAGCGCAGATACGCAGTATTTT